The sequence of this T cell receptor (beta chain) was determined in a study of neurological immune-mediated disorders. J lost 4 bases, V lost 4 bases, and 6 bases had no gene match. This CDR3 is built from 15 residues. Germline CDR1 SGHRS, CDR2 YFSETQ. One entry per CDR3 protein results from TCRdb running MiXCR on the 5' RACE reads. The sample holds about 79,000 distinct CDR3 sequences, around an eighth seen once. This clonotype was picked up many times. The specimen was PBMCs. This receptor was obtained from a woman aged 45-65 years in good health. The chain links TRBV5-1 to TRBJ2-1; 9 bases map to TRBD2. Written as DNA, the CDR3 is TGCGCCAGCAGCACGGGGGCGGGGGGGTACAATGAGCAGTTCTTC. It specifies CASSTGAGGYNEQFF. Combining the CDR3 with reference TRBV5-1 and TRBJ2-1 gives the whole variable domain KAGVTQTPRYLIKTRGQQVTLSCSPISGHRSVSWYQQTPGQGLQFLFEYFSETQRNKGNFPGRFSGRQFSNSRSEMNVSTLELGDSALYLCASSTGAGGYNEQFFGPGTRLTVL.